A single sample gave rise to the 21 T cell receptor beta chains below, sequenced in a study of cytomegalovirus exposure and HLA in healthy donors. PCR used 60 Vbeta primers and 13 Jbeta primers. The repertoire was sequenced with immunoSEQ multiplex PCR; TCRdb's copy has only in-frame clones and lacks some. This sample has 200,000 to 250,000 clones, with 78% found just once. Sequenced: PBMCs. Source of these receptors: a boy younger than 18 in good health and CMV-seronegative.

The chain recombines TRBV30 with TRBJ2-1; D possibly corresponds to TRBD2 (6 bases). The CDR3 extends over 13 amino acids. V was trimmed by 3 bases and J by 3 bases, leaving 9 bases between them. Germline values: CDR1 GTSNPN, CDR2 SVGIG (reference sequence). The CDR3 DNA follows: TGTGCCTGGAGGGAGGGCCTCTACAATGAGCAGTTCTTC. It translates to CAWREGLYNEQFF.

CDR3 DNA sequence: TGCAGCGTTGGGTACAGGGGGACCACTAACTATGGCTACACCTTC. This codes for CSVGYRGTTNYGYTF. The chain employs TRBV29-1 and TRBJ1-2; TRBD1 agrees at 8 bases. Germline CDR1 reads SQVTM; CDR2 reads ANQGSEA. The CDR3 is made up of 15 amino acids. Trimming removed 4 bases from V and 0 bases from J; junction bases left unmatched: 7.

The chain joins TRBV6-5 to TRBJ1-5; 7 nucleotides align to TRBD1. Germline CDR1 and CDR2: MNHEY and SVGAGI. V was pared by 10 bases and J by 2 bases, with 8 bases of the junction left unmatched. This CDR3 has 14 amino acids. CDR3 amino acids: CATRGGTGNQPQHF. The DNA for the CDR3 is TGTGCCACCAGGGGGGGGACTGGCAATCAGCCCCAGCATTTT.

The CDR3 sequence: CASSFGRSGSSTDTQYF. CDR3 nucleotide sequence: TGCGCCAGCAGCTTCGGCAGAAGCGGTTCTAGCACAGATACGCAGTATTTT. The chain joins TRBV5-1 to TRBJ2-3, with D perhaps TRBD2 (5 bases). Between the trimmed V and J ends, which lost 2 bases and 0 bases, there was a span of 16 bases. Germline assignment: CDR1 SGHRS and CDR2 YFSETQ. CDR3 size: 17 residues.

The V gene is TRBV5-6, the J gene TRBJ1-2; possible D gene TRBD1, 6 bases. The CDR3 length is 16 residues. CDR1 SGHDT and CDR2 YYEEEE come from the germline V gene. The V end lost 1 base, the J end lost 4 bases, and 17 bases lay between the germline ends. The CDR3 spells CASSLTRGLYPYGYTF. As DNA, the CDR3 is TGTGCCAGCAGCTTGACGCGGGGGCTTTATCCCTATGGCTACACCTTC.

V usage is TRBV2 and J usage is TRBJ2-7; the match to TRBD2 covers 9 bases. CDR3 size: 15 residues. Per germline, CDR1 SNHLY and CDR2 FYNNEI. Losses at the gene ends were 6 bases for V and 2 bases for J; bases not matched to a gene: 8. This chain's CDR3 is CASRSLAGEAYEQYF. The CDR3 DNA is TGTGCCAGCAGGAGCTTAGCGGGAGAGGCCTACGAGCAGTACTTC.

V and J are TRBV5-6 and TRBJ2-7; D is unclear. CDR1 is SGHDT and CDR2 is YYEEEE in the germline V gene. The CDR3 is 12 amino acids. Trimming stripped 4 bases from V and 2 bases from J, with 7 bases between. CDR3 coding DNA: TGTGCCAGCAGCCTTCGTGCCTACGAGCAGTACTTC. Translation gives CASSLRAYEQYF.

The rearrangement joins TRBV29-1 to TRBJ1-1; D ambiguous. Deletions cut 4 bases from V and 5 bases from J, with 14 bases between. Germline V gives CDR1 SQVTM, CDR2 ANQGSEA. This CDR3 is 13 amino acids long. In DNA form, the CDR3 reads TGCAGCGTTGCGGGCCTAGCGGTGACTGAAGCTTTCTTT. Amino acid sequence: CSVAGLAVTEAFF.

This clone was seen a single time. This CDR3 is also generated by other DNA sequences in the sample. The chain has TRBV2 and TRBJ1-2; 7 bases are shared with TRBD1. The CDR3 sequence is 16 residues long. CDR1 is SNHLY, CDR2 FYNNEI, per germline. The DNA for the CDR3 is TGTGCTACCTATGGGCACCTTGACAGGGCCTCCTATGGCTACACCTTC. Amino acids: CATYGHLDRASYGYTF.

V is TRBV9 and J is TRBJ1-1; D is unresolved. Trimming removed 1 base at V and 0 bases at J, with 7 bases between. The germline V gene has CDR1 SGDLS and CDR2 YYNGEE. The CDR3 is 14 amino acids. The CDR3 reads CASSVKELNTEAFF. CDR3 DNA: TGTGCCAGCAGCGTAAAGGAGTTGAACACTGAAGCTTTCTTT.

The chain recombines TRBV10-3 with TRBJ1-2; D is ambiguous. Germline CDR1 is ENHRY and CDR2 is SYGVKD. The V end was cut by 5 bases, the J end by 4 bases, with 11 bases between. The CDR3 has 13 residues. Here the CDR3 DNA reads TGTGCCATCAGTCCGACATCTACCTATGGCTACACCTTC. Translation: CAISPTSTYGYTF.

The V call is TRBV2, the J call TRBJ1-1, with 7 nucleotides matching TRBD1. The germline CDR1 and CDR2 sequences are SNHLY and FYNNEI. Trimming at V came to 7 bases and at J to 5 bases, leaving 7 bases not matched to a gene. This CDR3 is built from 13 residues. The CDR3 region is CASIRDSLTEAFF. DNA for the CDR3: TGTGCCAGCATTAGGGACAGCTTGACTGAAGCTTTCTTT.

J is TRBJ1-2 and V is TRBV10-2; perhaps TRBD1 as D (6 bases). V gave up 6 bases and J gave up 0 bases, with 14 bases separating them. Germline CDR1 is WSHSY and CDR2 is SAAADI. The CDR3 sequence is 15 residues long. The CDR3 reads CASRGRGSSNYGYTF. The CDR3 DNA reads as TGCGCCAGCAGGGGCAGGGGAAGCTCTAACTATGGCTACACCTTC.

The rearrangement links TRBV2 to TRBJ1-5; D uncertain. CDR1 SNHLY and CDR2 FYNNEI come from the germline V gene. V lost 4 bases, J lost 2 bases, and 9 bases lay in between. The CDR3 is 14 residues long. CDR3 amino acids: CASSVTRGNQPQHF. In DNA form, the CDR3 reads TGTGCCAGCAGTGTCACTAGGGGCAATCAGCCCCAGCATTTT.

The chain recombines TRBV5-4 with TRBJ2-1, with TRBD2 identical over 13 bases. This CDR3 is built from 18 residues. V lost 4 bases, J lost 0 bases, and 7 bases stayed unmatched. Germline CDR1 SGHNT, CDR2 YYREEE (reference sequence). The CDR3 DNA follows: TGTGCCAGCAGCGGTGGAGGACTAGCGGGGGACTCCTACAATGAGCAGTTCTTC. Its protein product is CASSGGGLAGDSYNEQFF.

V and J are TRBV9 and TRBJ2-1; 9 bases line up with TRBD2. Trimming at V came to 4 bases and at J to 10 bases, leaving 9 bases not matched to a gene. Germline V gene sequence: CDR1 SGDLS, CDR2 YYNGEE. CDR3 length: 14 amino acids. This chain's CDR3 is CASSLRLGLAEQFF. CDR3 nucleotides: TGTGCCAGCAGCTTACGCTTGGGACTAGCCGAGCAGTTCTTC.

The CDR3 DNA sequence: TGTGCCAGCAGCGAGGTGGGGGCCACTGAAGCTTTCTTT. It specifies CASSEVGATEAFF. This sequence joins TRBV7-6 and TRBJ1-1; the D gene is possibly TRBD1 (6 bases). V was pared by 5 bases and J by 4 bases, with 11 bases between. This CDR3 has 13 residues. Germline V lookup: CDR1 SGHVS, CDR2 FNYEAQ.

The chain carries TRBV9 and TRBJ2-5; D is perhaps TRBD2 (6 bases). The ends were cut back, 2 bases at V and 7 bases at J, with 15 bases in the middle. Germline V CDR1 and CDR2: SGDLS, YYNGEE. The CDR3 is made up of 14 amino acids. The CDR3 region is CASSVGRARGTQYF. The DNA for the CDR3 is TGTGCCAGCAGCGTGGGGCGTGCGCGGGGGACCCAGTACTTC.

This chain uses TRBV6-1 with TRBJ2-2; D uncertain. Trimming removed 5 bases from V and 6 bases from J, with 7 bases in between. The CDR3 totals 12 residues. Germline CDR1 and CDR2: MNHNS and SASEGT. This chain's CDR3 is CASSRTSGELFF. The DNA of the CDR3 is TGTGCCAGCAGTCGTACATCCGGGGAGCTGTTTTTT.

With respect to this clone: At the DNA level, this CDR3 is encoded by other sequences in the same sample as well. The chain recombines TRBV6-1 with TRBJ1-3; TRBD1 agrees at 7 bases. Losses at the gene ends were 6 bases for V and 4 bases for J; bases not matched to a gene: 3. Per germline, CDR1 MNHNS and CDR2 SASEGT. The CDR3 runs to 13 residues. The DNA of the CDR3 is TGTGCCAGCAGCGGGGGACAGGGAAACACCATATATTTT. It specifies CASSGGQGNTIYF.

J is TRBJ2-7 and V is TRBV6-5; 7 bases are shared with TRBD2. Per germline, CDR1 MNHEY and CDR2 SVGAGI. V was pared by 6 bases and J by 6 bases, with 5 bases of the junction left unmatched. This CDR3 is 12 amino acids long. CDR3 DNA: TGTGCCAGCAGCCTCTTAGCGGGCGAGCAGTACTTC. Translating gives CASSLLAGEQYF.